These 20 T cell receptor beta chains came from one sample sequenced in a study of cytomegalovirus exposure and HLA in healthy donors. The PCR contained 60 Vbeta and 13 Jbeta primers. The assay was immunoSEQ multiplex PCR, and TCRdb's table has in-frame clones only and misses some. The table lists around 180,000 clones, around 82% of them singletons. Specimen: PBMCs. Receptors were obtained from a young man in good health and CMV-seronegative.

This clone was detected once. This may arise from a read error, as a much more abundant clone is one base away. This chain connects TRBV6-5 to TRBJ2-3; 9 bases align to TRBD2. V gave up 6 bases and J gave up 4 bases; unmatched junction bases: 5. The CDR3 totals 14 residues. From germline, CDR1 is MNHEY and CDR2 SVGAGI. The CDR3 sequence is CASSRGGGPDTQYF. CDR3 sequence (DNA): TGTGCCAGCAGCCGCGGGGGGGGCCCAGATACGCAGTATTTT.

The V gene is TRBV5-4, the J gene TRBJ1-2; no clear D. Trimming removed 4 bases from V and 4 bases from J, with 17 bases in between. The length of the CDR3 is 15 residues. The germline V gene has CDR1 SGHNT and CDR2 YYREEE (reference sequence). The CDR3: CASSLLEGRIYGYTF. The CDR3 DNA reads TGTGCCAGCAGCCTCCTAGAGGGCAGGATCTATGGCTACACCTTC.

The CDR3 loop reads CASSGKDRGAYEQYF. CDR3 nucleotides: TGTGCCAGCAGCGGAAAAGACAGGGGGGCCTACGAGCAGTACTTC. The chain has TRBV11-2 and TRBJ2-7; 9 bases match TRBD1. V lost 5 bases, J lost 2 bases, and 7 bases stayed unmatched. The CDR3 loop spans 15 amino acids. Germline CDR1 SGHAT, CDR2 FQNNGV.

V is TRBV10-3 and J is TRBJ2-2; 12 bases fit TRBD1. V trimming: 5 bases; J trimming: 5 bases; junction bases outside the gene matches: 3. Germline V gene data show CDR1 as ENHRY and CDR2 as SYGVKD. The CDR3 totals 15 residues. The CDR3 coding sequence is TGTGCCATCAGTCCGGGACAGGGGGCGACCGGGGAGCTGTTTTTT. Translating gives CAISPGQGATGELFF.

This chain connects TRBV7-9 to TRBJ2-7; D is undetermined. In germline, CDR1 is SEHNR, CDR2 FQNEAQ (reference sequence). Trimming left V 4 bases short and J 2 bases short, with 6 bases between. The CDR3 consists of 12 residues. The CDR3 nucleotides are TGTGCCAGCAGCTACCACACCTACGAGCAGTACTTC. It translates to CASSYHTYEQYF.

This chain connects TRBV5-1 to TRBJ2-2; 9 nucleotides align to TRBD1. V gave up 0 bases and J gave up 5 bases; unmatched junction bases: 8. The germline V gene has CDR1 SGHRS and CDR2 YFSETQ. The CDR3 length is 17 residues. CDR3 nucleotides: TGCGCCAGCAGCTTGGACCTAGGACAGGGGCAGACCGGGGAGCTGTTTTTT. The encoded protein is CASSLDLGQGQTGELFF.

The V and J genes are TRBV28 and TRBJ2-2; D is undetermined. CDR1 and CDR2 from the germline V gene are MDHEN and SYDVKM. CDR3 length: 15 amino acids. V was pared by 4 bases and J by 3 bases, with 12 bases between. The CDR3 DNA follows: TGTGCCAGCAGTTCTTCAACGAGGCACACCGGGGAGCTGTTTTTT. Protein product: CASSSSTRHTGELFF.

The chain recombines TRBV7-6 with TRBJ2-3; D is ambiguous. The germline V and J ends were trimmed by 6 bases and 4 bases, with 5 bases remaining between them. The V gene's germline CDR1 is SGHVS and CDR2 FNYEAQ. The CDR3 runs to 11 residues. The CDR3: CASSSADTQYF. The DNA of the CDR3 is TGTGCCAGCAGTTCCGCAGATACGCAGTATTTT.

Here the CDR3 reads CAWTLEGAYTF. DNA of the CDR3: TGTGCCTGGACCCTAGAAGGGGCCTACACCTTC. This chain links TRBV30 with TRBJ1-2, with D perhaps matching TRBD1 (5 bases). CDR3 length: 11 amino acids. CDR1 is GTSNPN, CDR2 SVGIG, per germline (reference sequence). The germline V and J ends were trimmed by 4 bases and 10 bases, with 13 bases remaining between them.

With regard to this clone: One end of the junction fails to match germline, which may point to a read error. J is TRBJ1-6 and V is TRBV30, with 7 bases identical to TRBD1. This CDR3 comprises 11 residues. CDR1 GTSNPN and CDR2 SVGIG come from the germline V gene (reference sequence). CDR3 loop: CAWRVGGQAGF. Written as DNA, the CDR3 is TGTGCCTGGAGAGTGGGCGGACAGGCAGGCTTT. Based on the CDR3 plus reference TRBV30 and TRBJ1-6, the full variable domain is SQTIHQWPATLVQPVGSPLSLECTVEGTSNPNLYWYRQAAGRGLQLLFYSVGIGQISSEVPQNLSASRPQDRQFILSSKKLLLSDSGFYLCAWRVGGQAGFGNGTRLTVT.

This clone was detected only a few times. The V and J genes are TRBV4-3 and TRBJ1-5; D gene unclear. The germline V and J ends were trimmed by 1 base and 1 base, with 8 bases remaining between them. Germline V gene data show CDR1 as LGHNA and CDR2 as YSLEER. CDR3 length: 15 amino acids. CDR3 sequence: CASSQAAQSNQPQHF. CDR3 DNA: TGCGCCAGCAGCCAAGCCGCCCAGAGCAATCAGCCCCAGCATTTT.

CDR3 bases: TGTGCCAGCAGCTTGGGACTAGCGGGAGGGCCCACCGGGGAGCTGTTTTTT. Amino acid sequence: CASSLGLAGGPTGELFF. The chain uses TRBV7-2 and TRBJ2-2, with 16 bases identical to TRBD2. The CDR3 has 17 amino acids. Germline V gene data show CDR1 as SGHTA and CDR2 as FQGNSA. V lost 3 bases and J lost 4; bases outside the gene matches: 2.

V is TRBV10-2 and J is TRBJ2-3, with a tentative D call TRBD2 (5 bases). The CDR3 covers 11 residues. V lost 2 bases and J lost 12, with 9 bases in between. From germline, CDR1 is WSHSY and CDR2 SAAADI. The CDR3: CASSEPTTQYF. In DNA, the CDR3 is TGCGCCAGCAGTGAGCCGACTACTCAGTATTTT.

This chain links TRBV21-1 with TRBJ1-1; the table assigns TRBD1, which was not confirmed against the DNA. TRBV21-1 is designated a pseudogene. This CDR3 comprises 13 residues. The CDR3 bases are TGTGCCAGCAGCAACCAGGTGAACACTGAAGCTTTCTTT. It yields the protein CASSNQVNTEAFF.

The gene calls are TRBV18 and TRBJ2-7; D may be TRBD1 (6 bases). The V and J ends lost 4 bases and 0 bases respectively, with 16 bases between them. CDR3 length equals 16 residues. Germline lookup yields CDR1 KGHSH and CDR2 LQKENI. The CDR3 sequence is CASSLNRDIPSYEQYF. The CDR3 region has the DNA TGTGCCAGCTCACTAAACCGGGACATCCCCTCCTACGAGCAGTACTTC.

The CDR3 here is CASKDSDSNQPQHF. CDR3 DNA sequence: TGTGCCAGCAAGGACAGTGATAGCAATCAGCCCCAGCATTTT. The chain couples TRBV28 to TRBJ1-5, with D possibly TRBD1 on 6 matching bases. The V end was cut by 7 bases, the J end by 0 bases, with 10 bases between. The CDR3 contains 14 residues. The germline CDR1 and CDR2 sequences are MDHEN and SYDVKM.

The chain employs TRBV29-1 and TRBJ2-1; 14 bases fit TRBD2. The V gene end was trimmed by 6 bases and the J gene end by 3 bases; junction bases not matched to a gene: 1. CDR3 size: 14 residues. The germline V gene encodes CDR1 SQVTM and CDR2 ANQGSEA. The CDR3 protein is CSVGTSGSYNEQFF. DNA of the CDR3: TGCAGCGTCGGGACTAGCGGGAGCTACAATGAGCAGTTCTTC.

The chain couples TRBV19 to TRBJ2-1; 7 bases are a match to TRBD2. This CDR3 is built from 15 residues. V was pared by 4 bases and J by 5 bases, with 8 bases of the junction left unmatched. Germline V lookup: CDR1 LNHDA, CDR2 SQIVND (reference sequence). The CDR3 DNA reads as TGTGCCAGTAGTAGGCAAGCGGGACTCAACAATGAGCAGTTCTTC. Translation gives CASSRQAGLNNEQFF. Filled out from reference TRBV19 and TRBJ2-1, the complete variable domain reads DGGITQSPKYLFRKEGQNVTLSCEQNLNHDAMYWYRQDPGQGLRLIYYSQIVNDFQKGDIAEGYSVSREKKESFPLTVTSAQKNPTAFYLCASSRQAGLNNEQFFGPGTRLTVL.

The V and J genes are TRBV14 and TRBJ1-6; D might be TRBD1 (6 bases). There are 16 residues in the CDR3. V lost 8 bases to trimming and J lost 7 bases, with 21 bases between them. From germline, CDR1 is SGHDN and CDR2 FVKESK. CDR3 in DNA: TGTGCCAGCCGAAATGCGGGCGGGGGCGGCAATTCACCCCTCCACTTT. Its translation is CASRNAGGGGNSPLHF.

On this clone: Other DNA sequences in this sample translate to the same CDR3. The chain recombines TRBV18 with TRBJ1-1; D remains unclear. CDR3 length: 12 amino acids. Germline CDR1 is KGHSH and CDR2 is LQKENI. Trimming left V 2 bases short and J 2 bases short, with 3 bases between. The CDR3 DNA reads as TGTGCCAGCTCACCATCTAACACTGAAGCTTTCTTT. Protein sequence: CASSPSNTEAFF.